Given below is one TCR beta chain in context. Germline V gives CDR1 SGHTA, CDR2 FQGNSA. The CDR3 contains 15 residues. V lost 5 bases, J lost 9 bases, and 20 bases lay in between. The data derive from a study of blood T cell repertoires in COVID-19. Looking at the study overall: Sample material is recorded as cDNA or gDNA derived from T cells, B-cell-depleted T cells, or PBMCs.

Study processing details: Nucleated cell counts were estimated from reference gene primer amplification. Sequenced by immunoSEQ multiplex PCR; TCRdb stores in-frame clones only, minus some. The V and J calls and clone size were taken over from that table, and D and trimming were inferred from the DNA. The repertoire consists of approximately 300,000 clones, with 85% to 90% occurring once and the leading ten covering roughly 4.1%. V and J are TRBV7-2 and TRBJ2-4; weak D call: TRBD1 (6 bases). Source material: peripheral blood. The clonotype originates from a woman in her 50s with active or convalescent COVID-19. In DNA, the CDR3 is TGTGCCAGCAGCCATCCGGGACAAGTACTGCGCATTCAGTACTTC. This gives the protein CASSHPGQVLRIQYF.